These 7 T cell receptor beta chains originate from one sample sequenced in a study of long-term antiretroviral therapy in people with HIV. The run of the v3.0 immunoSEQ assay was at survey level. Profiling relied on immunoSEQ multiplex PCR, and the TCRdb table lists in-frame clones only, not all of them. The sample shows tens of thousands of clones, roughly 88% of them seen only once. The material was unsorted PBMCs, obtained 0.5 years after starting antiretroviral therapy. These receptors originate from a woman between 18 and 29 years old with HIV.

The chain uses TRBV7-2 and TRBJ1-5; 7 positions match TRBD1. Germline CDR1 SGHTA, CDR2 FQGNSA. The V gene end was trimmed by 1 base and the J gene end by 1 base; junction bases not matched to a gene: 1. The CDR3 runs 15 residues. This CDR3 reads CASSLEGASNQPQHF. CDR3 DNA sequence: TGTGCCAGCAGCTTAGAGGGGGCAAGCAATCAGCCCCAGCATTTT.

CDR3 DNA: TGCGCCAGCAGCCAAGGGGTAGCCCGGAGCTCCTACAATGAGCAGTTCTTC. Translating gives CASSQGVARSSYNEQFF. This rearrangement joins TRBV4-3 to TRBJ2-1; no definite D call. The CDR3 consists of 17 residues. Germline-derived CDR1 and CDR2 are LGHNA and YSLEER. V was trimmed by 1 base and J by 0 bases, leaving 13 bases between them.

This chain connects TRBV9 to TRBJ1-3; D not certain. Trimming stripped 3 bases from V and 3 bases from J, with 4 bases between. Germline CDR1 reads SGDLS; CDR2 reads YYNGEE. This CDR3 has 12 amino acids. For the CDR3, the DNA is TGTGCCAGCAGCGCAGTTGGAAACACCATATATTTT. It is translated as CASSAVGNTIYF.

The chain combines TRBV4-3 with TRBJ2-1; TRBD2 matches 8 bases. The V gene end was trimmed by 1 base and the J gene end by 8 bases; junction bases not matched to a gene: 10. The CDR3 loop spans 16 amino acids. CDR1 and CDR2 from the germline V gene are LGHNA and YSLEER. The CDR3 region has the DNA TGCGCCAGCAGCCAAGGGACTAGCAGATGGGGCTATGAGCAGTTCTTC. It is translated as CASSQGTSRWGYEQFF.

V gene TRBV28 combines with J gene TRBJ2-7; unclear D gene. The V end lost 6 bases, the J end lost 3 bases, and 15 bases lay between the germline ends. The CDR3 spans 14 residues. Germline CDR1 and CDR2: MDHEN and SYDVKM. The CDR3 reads CASRPPADIYEQYF. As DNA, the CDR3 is TGTGCCAGCAGACCCCCGGCAGACATCTACGAGCAGTACTTC. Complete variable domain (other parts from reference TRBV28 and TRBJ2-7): DVKVTQSSRYLVKRTGEKVFLECVQDMDHENMFWYRQDPGLGLRLIYFSYDVKMKEKGDIPEGYSVSREKKERFSLILESASTNQTSMYLCASRPPADIYEQYFGPGTRLTVT.

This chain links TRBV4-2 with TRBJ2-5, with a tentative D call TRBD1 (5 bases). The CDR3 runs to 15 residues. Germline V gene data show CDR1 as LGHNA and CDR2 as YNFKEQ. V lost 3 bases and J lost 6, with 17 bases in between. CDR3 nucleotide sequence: TGTGCCAGCAGCCAGACGACAGCGAAGCGCCAGACCCAGTACTTC. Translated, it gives CASSQTTAKRQTQYF.

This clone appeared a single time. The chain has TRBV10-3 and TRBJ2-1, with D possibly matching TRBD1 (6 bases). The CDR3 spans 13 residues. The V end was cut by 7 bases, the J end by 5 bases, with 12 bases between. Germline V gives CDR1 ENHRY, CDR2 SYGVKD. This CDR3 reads CAITSQGHNEQFF. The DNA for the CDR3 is TGTGCCATCACGAGTCAGGGGCACAATGAGCAGTTCTTC.